This note documents a single TCR beta chain sequence. This sample stems from a study of CD8 T cells in Susac syndrome. The CDR3 consists of 13 residues. V was trimmed by 1 base and J by 6 bases, leaving 4 bases between them. Germline lookup yields CDR1 SGHTA and CDR2 FQGNSA. TEMRA cells were FACS-enriched, and CD8+ and CD4+ T cells were isolated negatively. An input of about 0.45 to 1 ug of RNA was subjected to reverse transcription using random hexamers. The immunoSEQ assay covered 54 Vbeta and 13 Jbeta segments for CDR3. MiXCR, run by TCRdb on the immunoSEQ multiplex PCR reads, gives a single entry per CDR3 protein. The sample has tens of thousands of distinct CDR3 sequences, roughly 95% seen once; the top ten hold more than 0.09%.

The clonotype was recovered from a human donor with multiple sclerosis. The sequenced material came from CD4+ T cells from PBMCs. The gene calls are TRBV7-2 and TRBJ1-6; no definite D call. The CDR3 DNA reads as TGTGCCAGCAGCTTAGGATCTAATTCACCCCTCCACTTT. Protein sequence: CASSLGSNSPLHF.